The 10 T cell receptor beta chains presented below share a single source sample, sequenced in a study of blood T cell repertoires in COVID-19. Sequencing was performed with immunoSEQ multiplex PCR; in TCRdb, only in-frame clones are kept and a portion is missing. This sample yields 270,000 or so clones, of which approximately 90% are seen a single time; approximately 2.7% belongs to the top ten. Sequencing input: PBMCs or T cells enriched from blood (not recorded which). These receptors were taken from a man aged 35-49 years who had been exposed to COVID-19.

The gene calls are TRBV7-9 and TRBJ2-2, with 8 positions matching TRBD1. The CDR3 is 16 residues long. Germline values: CDR1 SEHNR, CDR2 FQNEAQ (reference sequence). The V gene end was trimmed by 5 bases and the J gene end by 2 bases; junction bases not matched to a gene: 7. The CDR3 bases are TGTGCCAGCAGCCCAGGACAGGGACCTAACACCGGGGAGCTGTTTTTT. It translates to CASSPGQGPNTGELFF.

The J gene is TRBJ1-4, the V gene TRBV28, with D possibly TRBD1 on 5 matching bases. Germline V CDR1 and CDR2: MDHEN, SYDVKM. Trimming pared 8 bases from V and 4 bases from J, leaving 14 bases between. The CDR3 sequence is 14 residues long. The CDR3 here is CASRPGLRNEKLFF. In DNA form, the CDR3 reads TGTGCCAGCCGCCCGGGACTGCGTAATGAAAAACTGTTTTTT. The full variable domain, in which reference TRBV28 and TRBJ1-4 provide the parts outside the CDR3, is DVKVTQSSRYLVKRTGEKVFLECVQDMDHENMFWYRQDPGLGLRLIYFSYDVKMKEKGDIPEGYSVSREKKERFSLILESASTNQTSMYLCASRPGLRNEKLFFGSGTQLSVL.

The chain combines TRBV28 with TRBJ2-7; a weak D match, TRBD1 (9 bases). CDR1 and CDR2 (germline): MDHEN, SYDVKM. The length of the CDR3 is 17 residues. The germline V and J ends were trimmed by 5 bases and 3 bases, with 23 bases remaining between them. CDR3 sequence: CASSPIGTGRGVYEQYF. In DNA form, the CDR3 reads TGTGCCAGCAGTCCGATTGGGACAGGGCGGGGGGTCTACGAGCAGTACTTC. Drawing the rest from reference TRBV28 and TRBJ2-7, the complete variable domain is DVKVTQSSRYLVKRTGEKVFLECVQDMDHENMFWYRQDPGLGLRLIYFSYDVKMKEKGDIPEGYSVSREKKERFSLILESASTNQTSMYLCASSPIGTGRGVYEQYFGPGTRLTVT.

The chain uses TRBV11-2 and TRBJ2-7; 10 nucleotides match TRBD1. The CDR3 contains 14 residues. V lost 5 bases to trimming and J lost 2 bases; unmatched junction nucleotides: 3. CDR1 SGHAT and CDR2 FQNNGV come from the germline V gene. The CDR3 spells CASSPGQGAYEQYF. Here the CDR3 DNA reads TGTGCCAGCAGCCCTGGACAGGGGGCCTACGAGCAGTACTTC.

The CDR3 DNA reads as TGTGCCAGCAGTACCCAGCCTGCGGGAGTTGAGCAGTACTTC. It specifies CASSTQPAGVEQYF. The chain carries TRBV6-5 and TRBJ2-7; 7 nucleotides align to TRBD2. With V trimmed by 5 bases and J by 7 bases, 11 bases remained unmatched. Per the germline V gene, CDR1 is MNHEY and CDR2 is SVGAGI. The CDR3 totals 14 residues.

The chain links TRBV19 to TRBJ1-2, with 7 bases that match TRBD1. This CDR3 has 14 amino acids. With 6 bases clipped from V and 4 bases from J, the junction kept 8 bases outside the gene matches. Germline lookup yields CDR1 LNHDA and CDR2 SQIVND (reference sequence). The CDR3 region has the DNA TGTGCCAGTAGCTACCGACAGGGTTCCTATGGCTACACCTTC. As protein: CASSYRQGSYGYTF.

The rearrangement links TRBV6-2 or TRBV6-3 to TRBJ1-2, with D perhaps TRBD1 (6 bases). V lost 1 base, J lost 6 bases, and 12 bases lay in between. Germline V gene lookup returns CDR1 MNHEY and CDR2 SVGEGT. The length of the CDR3 is 14 residues. The CDR3, as DNA: TGTGCCAGCAGTTACTACGACAGGCCCGATGGCTACACCTTC. Its translation is CASSYYDRPDGYTF.

Regarding this clone: One junction end disagrees with the germline gene, perhaps due to a read error. For the CDR3, the DNA is TGTGCCAGCAGTTTCTTTTTTGTGGCAGACGGGAACTCTGAAGCTTTCTTT. It encodes CASSFFFVADGNSEAFF. The chain is built from TRBV27 and TRBJ1-1; D is unclear. Germline CDR1 is MNHEY and CDR2 is SMNVEV (reference sequence). This CDR3 is 17 amino acids long.

This clone was seen a single time. This chain links TRBV11-2 with TRBJ1-3; 7 positions match TRBD1. CDR3 length equals 14 residues. Germline loops: CDR1 SGHAT, CDR2 FQNNGV. V was clipped by 5 bases and J by 4 bases; unmatched bases: 5. The CDR3 reads CASSAGQSGNTIYF. Written as DNA, the CDR3 is TGTGCCAGCAGCGCGGGACAGTCAGGAAACACCATATATTTT.

The V call is TRBV7-8, the J call TRBJ1-5, with 11 bases identical to TRBD1. This CDR3 has 15 amino acids. V lost 5 bases and J lost 6; bases outside the gene matches: 6. Looked up from germline, CDR1 is SGHVS and CDR2 is FQNEAQ. The CDR3 reads CASSPGQGGLQPQHF. The CDR3, as DNA: TGTGCCAGCAGCCCGGGACAGGGGGGACTTCAGCCCCAGCATTTT.